The sequence of this T cell receptor (beta chain) was determined in a study of blood T cells in healthy people across ages. This clonotype has only a few counts. The germline V gene encodes CDR1 SQVTM and CDR2 ANQGSEA. V dropped 2 bases and J dropped 1 base, with 5 bases sitting between them. CDR3 length equals 12 residues. A J-beta primer mix and a sample-barcoded 5' primer were used in a second PCR of about 7 to 11 cycles. In TCRdb, the 5' RACE reads were re-called with MiXCR into one record per CDR3 protein. The table includes around 520,000 distinct CDR3 sequences, approximately 26% detected once. This sample was also put to use in a study of T cells of mothers and their children. As that study records: A few healthy Caucasian mothers, along with their six children, served as the donors. Each mother yielded more than 9.5 million TCR beta CDR3 reads. Each child yielded millions of reads. No persistent microchimeric T cell clones were detected at about 100 clones per million clonotypes sensitivity.

Sequenced input: blood. The receptor's source is a boy under 10 years old in good health. This rearrangement joins TRBV29-1 to TRBJ1-1; D remains unclear. The CDR3 DNA reads as TGCAGCGTTGAACGCACGAACACTGAAGCTTTCTTT. Amino acids: CSVERTNTEAFF. Full variable domain (outside the CDR3, taken from reference TRBV29-1 and TRBJ1-1): SAVISQKPSRDICQRGTSLTIQCQVDSQVTMMFWYRQQPGQSLTLIATANQGSEATYESGFVIDKFPISRPNLTFSTLTVSNMSPEDSSIYLCSVERTNTEAFFGQGTRLTVV.